What follows are 26 T cell receptor beta chains derived from one specimen sequenced in a study of CD8 T cells in Susac syndrome. Reverse transcription used about 0.45 to 1 ug RNA and random hexamers. Each CDR3 protein is one row after TCRdb ran MiXCR on the immunoSEQ multiplex PCR reads. The sample includes under 150,000 distinct CDR3 sequences, around 86% of them seen just once. Sequences were obtained from CD8+ T cells from PBMCs. Receptors were obtained from a human donor with multiple sclerosis.

The chain employs TRBV5-1 and TRBJ2-2; D ambiguous. The CDR3 loop spans 15 amino acids. V lost 0 bases and J lost 4, with 10 bases in between. Germline V CDR1 and CDR2: SGHRS, YFSETQ. CDR3 in amino acids: CASSLGDWGTGELFF. CDR3 in DNA: TGCGCCAGCAGCTTGGGAGATTGGGGCACCGGGGAGCTGTTTTTT.

The chain couples TRBV27 to TRBJ2-1; the match to TRBD2 covers 9 bases. The CDR3 extends over 16 amino acids. V was pared by 4 bases and J by 3 bases, with 7 bases of the junction left unmatched. Germline loops: CDR1 MNHEY, CDR2 SMNVEV (reference sequence). The CDR3 DNA reads as TGTGCCAGCAGTTCACGGACTAGCGCTAGCTACAATGAGCAGTTCTTC. This sequence encodes CASSSRTSASYNEQFF.

The chain joins TRBV3-1 to TRBJ1-1, with D perhaps matching TRBD1 (5 bases). With 1 base removed from V and 1 base from J, the gap between germline ends came to 16 bases. This CDR3 contains 17 residues. Germline V gene sequence: CDR1 LGHDT, CDR2 YNNKEL (reference sequence). The CDR3 reads CASSQAARERGNTEAFF. CDR3 bases: TGTGCCAGCAGCCAAGCGGCCAGGGAAAGAGGGAACACTGAAGCTTTCTTT. Using reference TRBV3-1 and TRBJ1-1 for the parts outside the CDR3, the full variable domain is DTAVSQTPKYLVTQMGNDKSIKCEQNLGHDTMYWYKQDSKKFLKIMFSYNNKELIINETVPNRFSPKSPDKAHLNLHINSLELGDSAVYFCASSQAARERGNTEAFFGQGTRLTVV.

V and J are TRBV30 and TRBJ1-3, with D uncertain. The V end was cut by 1 base, the J end by 0 bases, with 7 bases between. Germline CDR1 and CDR2: GTSNPN and SVGIG (reference sequence). This CDR3 is 14 amino acids long. CDR3 protein: CAWSGMSSGNTIYF. Written as DNA, the CDR3 is TGTGCCTGGAGTGGTATGAGCTCTGGAAACACCATATATTTT.

The chain combines TRBV7-9 with TRBJ2-1; 8 nucleotides align to TRBD1. The CDR3 is made up of 16 amino acids. Losses at the gene ends were 5 bases for V and 1 base for J; bases not matched to a gene: 7. CDR1 SEHNR and CDR2 FQNEAQ come from the germline V gene (reference sequence). CDR3 amino acids: CASSQTRTGSYNEQFF. As DNA, the CDR3 is TGTGCCAGCAGCCAGACCCGGACAGGGTCCTACAATGAGCAGTTCTTC.

The rearrangement joins TRBV6-2 or TRBV6-3 to TRBJ2-3; TRBD1 or TRBD2 may be the D gene (5 bases each). Germline lookup yields CDR1 MNHEY and CDR2 SVGEGT. The length of the CDR3 is 16 residues. V lost 2 bases, J lost 2 bases, and 14 bases lay in between. CDR3 in DNA: TGTGCCAGCAGTTACACTCGGGGACCACTCACAGATACGCAGTATTTT. This translates into CASSYTRGPLTDTQYF.

The chain couples TRBV20-1 to TRBJ2-4; a weak D match, TRBD1 (6 bases). V lost 1 base and J 9 bases, leaving 22 bases between the germline ends. The CDR3 contains 16 residues. CDR1 and CDR2 from the germline V gene are DFQATT and SNEGSKA (reference sequence). The CDR3 region is CSARAPRTGRGGIQYF. CDR3 in DNA: TGCAGTGCTAGAGCCCCCCGAACAGGGAGAGGGGGCATTCAGTACTTC.

The chain couples TRBV7-9 to TRBJ2-7; D not resolved. Between the trimmed V and J ends, which lost 1 base and 3 bases, there was a span of 4 bases. From germline, CDR1 is SEHNR and CDR2 FQNEAQ (reference sequence). There are 12 residues in the CDR3. CDR3 DNA sequence: TGTGCCAGCAGCTTAGACCTCTACGAGCAGTACTTC. Translation: CASSLDLYEQYF.

The chain is built from TRBV12-3 or TRBV12-4 and TRBJ2-3; D not resolved. The ends were cut back, 4 bases at V and 5 bases at J, with 7 bases in the middle. The CDR3 covers 12 residues. CDR3 in amino acids: CASSYIGDTQYF. CDR3 nucleotide sequence: TGTGCCAGCAGTTATATAGGAGATACGCAGTATTTT.

The gene calls are TRBV24-1 and TRBJ2-7, with 9 nucleotides matching TRBD1. Germline CDR1 and CDR2: KGHDR and SFDVKD. The CDR3 contains 13 residues. Trimming removed 7 bases from V and 2 bases from J; junction bases left unmatched: 2. The CDR3 sequence: CATRGQGPYEQYV. The CDR3 bases are TGTGCCACCAGGGGACAGGGACCCTACGAGCAGTACGTC.

V gene TRBV7-9 combines with J gene TRBJ1-4; no reliable D call. The CDR3 contains 15 residues. V gave up 1 base and J gave up 2 bases, with 8 bases separating them. In germline, CDR1 is SEHNR, CDR2 FQNEAQ (reference sequence). The CDR3 is CASSLELSTNEKLFF. The CDR3 DNA sequence: TGTGCCAGCAGCTTAGAGCTCTCGACTAATGAAAAACTGTTTTTT.

The chain uses TRBV10-3 and TRBJ2-1; TRBD1 or TRBD2 may be the D gene (6 bases each). The V gene's germline CDR1 is ENHRY and CDR2 SYGVKD. With 2 bases removed from V and 12 bases from J, the gap between germline ends came to 14 bases. The CDR3 consists of 13 residues. CDR3 nucleotides: TGTGCCATCAGTGAGCTTAGGGGGGCAGGGCAGTTCTTC. The encoded protein is CAISELRGAGQFF.

The V call is TRBV6-1, the J call TRBJ2-5; TRBD2 matches at 7 bases. Losses at the gene ends were 8 bases for V and 5 bases for J; bases not matched to a gene: 11. Germline CDR1 is MNHNS and CDR2 is SASEGT. This CDR3 is 14 amino acids long. CDR3 residues: CASSGAGVSETQYF. The CDR3 DNA reads as TGTGCCAGCTCTGGGGCGGGAGTAAGTGAGACCCAGTACTTC.

This chain joins TRBV28 and TRBJ1-1; tentatively, D is TRBD1 (5 bases). Per the germline V gene, CDR1 is MDHEN and CDR2 is SYDVKM. The V and J ends lost 2 bases and 1 base respectively, with 20 bases between them. This CDR3 is 18 amino acids long. CDR3 residues: CASSLVSDMGSRNTEAFF. The CDR3 DNA sequence: TGTGCCAGCAGTTTAGTTTCGGACATGGGAAGCCGGAACACTGAAGCTTTCTTT.

The V call is TRBV7-2, the J call TRBJ2-1; 8 bases line up with TRBD1. Losses at the gene ends were 4 bases for V and 4 bases for J; bases not matched to a gene: 3. CDR3 length: 14 amino acids. The germline gives CDR1 SGHTA, CDR2 FQGNSA. CDR3 DNA: TGTGCCAGCAGCTCCTGGACAGGGTACAATGAGCAGTTCTTC. It translates to CASSSWTGYNEQFF.

The chain joins TRBV2 to TRBJ1-1; D is ambiguous. Germline V lookup: CDR1 SNHLY, CDR2 FYNNEI. The V gene lost 1 base and the J gene lost 1 base, with 7 bases spanning the gap. The CDR3 totals 14 residues. The CDR3: CASSEGARNTEAFF. The CDR3 nucleotides read TGTGCCAGCAGTGAAGGGGCAAGGAACACTGAAGCTTTCTTT.

Concerning this clonotype itself: Germline is not matched at one junction end, which may reflect a read error. The gene calls are TRBV7-9 and TRBJ2-7; maybe TRBD2 (5 bases). CDR3 size: 15 residues. CDR1 and CDR2 from the germline V gene are SEHNR and FQNEAQ (reference sequence). CDR3 amino acids: CASSLSTGSSYEQYF. The CDR3 DNA reads as TGTGCTAGCAGCTTATCGACGGGGAGCTCCTACGAGCAGTACTTC.

The chain joins TRBV12-3 or TRBV12-4 to TRBJ1-5; D unclear. CDR3 size: 13 residues. V gave up 7 bases and J gave up 7 bases, with 14 bases separating them. The CDR3 nucleotides are TGTGCCAGCATAGGCGCTTTGAACCAGCCCCAGCATTTT. Translating it yields CASIGALNQPQHF.

The chain couples TRBV19 to TRBJ2-7; D call uncertain. The CDR3 is 12 amino acids. Germline V lookup: CDR1 LNHDA, CDR2 SQIVND (reference sequence). The V and J ends lost 6 bases and 1 base respectively, with 7 bases between them. The CDR3 loop reads CASSGQSYEQYV. DNA of the CDR3: TGTGCCAGTAGCGGGCAGTCCTACGAGCAGTACGTC.

The CDR3 reads CASSVVTGTSTEAFF. CDR3 bases: TGTGCCAGCAGCGTAGTGACAGGTACGTCGACTGAAGCTTTCTTT. The chain recombines TRBV9 with TRBJ1-1; a weak D match, TRBD1 (6 bases). The CDR3 is 15 residues long. V dropped 0 bases and J dropped 5 bases, with 14 bases sitting between them. The germline V gene has CDR1 SGDLS and CDR2 YYNGEE.

V and J are TRBV29-1 and TRBJ2-5; D is uncertain. This CDR3 is built from 12 residues. In germline, CDR1 is SQVTM, CDR2 ANQGSEA. CDR3 nucleotides: TGCAGTGCTAGGAGCAACCAAGAGACCCAGTACTTC. It codes for CSARSNQETQYF.

This clonotype was seen more than once but under ten times. The chain recombines TRBV29-1 with TRBJ2-5; D is perhaps TRBD2 (7 bases). Trimming removed 7 bases at V and 4 bases at J, with 16 bases between. This CDR3 is built from 13 residues. Germline V gene lookup returns CDR1 SQVTM and CDR2 ANQGSEA. As DNA, the CDR3 is TGCAGCGACCTTGGACTAGGGGGAGAGACCCAGTACTTC. Translation: CSDLGLGGETQYF.

CDR3 residues: CASGPGQGIWEKLFF. The CDR3 DNA reads as TGCGCCAGCGGACCGGGACAGGGCATTTGGGAAAAACTGTTTTTT. The V gene is TRBV4-1, the J gene TRBJ1-4; 9 nucleotides align to TRBD1. The CDR3 totals 15 residues. J gave up 8 bases and V 8 bases, and 12 bases lay outside the gene matches. Germline V lookup: CDR1 MGHRA, CDR2 YSYEKL.

The chain recombines TRBV15 with TRBJ1-6; D uncertain. The CDR3 is 15 residues long. Looked up from germline, CDR1 is LNHNV and CDR2 is YYDKDF (reference sequence). V gave up 0 bases and J gave up 9 bases, with 12 bases separating them. The CDR3 sequence: CATSRDRKAGSPLHF. CDR3 nucleotides: TGTGCCACCAGCAGAGATCGTAAAGCGGGTTCACCCCTCCACTTT.

The table lists this clonotype with a few counts. V usage is TRBV29-1 and J usage is TRBJ1-2, with a tentative D call TRBD1 (5 bases). Germline V gene sequence: CDR1 SQVTM, CDR2 ANQGSEA. Trimming removed 3 bases at V and 4 bases at J, with 6 bases between. The CDR3 is made up of 11 amino acids. CDR3 sequence reads: CSVEGVYGYTF. DNA of the CDR3: TGCAGCGTTGAGGGGGTCTATGGCTACACCTTC.

The V call is TRBV19, the J call TRBJ1-1; TRBD1 might be the D (6 bases). Trimming pared 7 bases from V and 1 base from J, leaving 13 bases between. Per the germline V gene, CDR1 is LNHDA and CDR2 is SQIVND (reference sequence). There are 14 residues in the CDR3. This chain's CDR3 is CASTLGGPNTEAFF. DNA of the CDR3: TGTGCCAGTACCCTGGGGGGGCCGAACACTGAAGCTTTCTTT.